These T cell receptor beta chains were read from a single sample in a study of T cell responses to AZD1222 COVID-19 vaccine. This table comes from immunoSEQ multiplex PCR, and its TCRdb copy is limited to in-frame clones, with some not included. This sample has some 180,000 clones, with roughly 92% found just once. The material sequenced was peripheral blood, taken on day 0 of AZD1222 vaccination. The receptors stem from an adult in good health. Both conserved end residues are part of each CDR3. Each record gives: V gene, D gene, clone size, J gene, CDR3 protein, CDR3 DNA. A D gene is named only where the DNA matches it firmly. A row's size may be missing; if present it is once, few, many or a size class.

v_call: TRBV9; d_call: -; clone_size: -; j_call: TRBJ1-1; cdr3_aa: CASSVGAGTEAFF; cdr3_nt: TGTGCCAGCAGCGTTGGGGCGGGCACTGAAGCTTTCTTT
v_call: TRBV10-3; d_call: -; clone_size: once; j_call: TRBJ2-7; cdr3_aa: CAISESWQAYEQYF; cdr3_nt: TGTGCCATCAGTGAGTCGTGGCAGGCCTACGAGCAGTACTTC
v_call: TRBV15; d_call: -; clone_size: few; j_call: TRBJ1-3; cdr3_aa: CATSLPGTGNTIYF; cdr3_nt: TGTGCCACCAGCTTACCCGGGACAGGAAACACCATATATTTT
v_call: TRBV7-9; d_call: -; clone_size: -; j_call: TRBJ1-1; cdr3_aa: CASSTGGVQTEAFF; cdr3_nt: TGTGCCAGCAGCACTGGGGGCGTTCAAACTGAAGCTTTCTTT
v_call: TRBV7-3; d_call: TRBD2; clone_size: -; j_call: TRBJ2-7; cdr3_aa: CASSLGGRREQYF; cdr3_nt: TGTGCCAGCAGCTTGGGCGGGAGGAGAGAGCAGTACTTC
v_call: TRBV3-1/TRBV3-2; d_call: -; clone_size: once; j_call: TRBJ2-2; cdr3_aa: CASSLYNGGELFF; cdr3_nt: TGTGCCAGCAGCCTCTACAATGGCGGGGAGCTGTTTTTT
v_call: TRBV19; d_call: TRBD1; clone_size: -; j_call: TRBJ1-5; cdr3_aa: CASSITGGGQPQHF; cdr3_nt: TGTGCCAGTAGTATCACAGGGGGCGGTCAGCCCCAGCATTTT
v_call: TRBV7-6; d_call: -; clone_size: -; j_call: TRBJ1-1; cdr3_aa: CASSLASWDTEAFF; cdr3_nt: TGTGCCAGCAGCTTAGCTTCCTGGGACACTGAAGCTTTCTTT
v_call: TRBV14; d_call: -; clone_size: -; j_call: TRBJ1-5; cdr3_aa: CASSQDTGQTKLVEYSNQPQHF; cdr3_nt: TGTGCCAGCAGCCAAGATACCGGACAGACAAAACTTGTAGAATATAGCAATCAGCCCCAGCATTTT
v_call: TRBV7-2; d_call: -; clone_size: -; j_call: TRBJ2-3; cdr3_aa: CASSLRDTQYF; cdr3_nt: TGTGCCAGCAGCTTAAGAGATACGCAGTATTTT
v_call: TRBV7-2; d_call: TRBD1; clone_size: -; j_call: TRBJ2-7; cdr3_aa: CASSLEPRGFYEQYF; cdr3_nt: TGTGCCAGCAGCTTAGAACCCAGGGGGTTCTACGAGCAGTACTTC
v_call: TRBV7-2; d_call: TRBD2; clone_size: -; j_call: TRBJ2-7; cdr3_aa: CASSLGTSGTISYEQYF; cdr3_nt: TGTGCCAGCAGCTTAGGTACTAGCGGGACGATCTCCTACGAGCAGTACTTC
v_call: TRBV23-1; d_call: -; clone_size: -; j_call: TRBJ1-5; cdr3_aa: CASSPPSLGGRNQPQHF; cdr3_nt: TGCGCCAGCAGTCCACCCTCCTTGGGGGGGCGCAATCAGCCCCAGCATTTT
v_call: TRBV7-2; d_call: -; clone_size: -; j_call: TRBJ1-2; cdr3_aa: CASSISGQLVGYTF; cdr3_nt: TGTGCCAGCAGCATCTCCGGACAGCTAGTCGGCTACACCTTC
v_call: TRBV6-2/TRBV6-3; d_call: TRBD1; clone_size: -; j_call: TRBJ1-1; cdr3_aa: CASSYLRQGALGTEAFF; cdr3_nt: TGTGCCAGCAGTTACTTAAGACAGGGGGCGCTTGGGACTGAAGCTTTCTTT
v_call: TRBV9; d_call: TRBD1; clone_size: once; j_call: TRBJ2-1; cdr3_aa: CASSATSGTGYNEQFF; cdr3_nt: TGTGCCAGCAGCGCGACCTCTGGGACAGGGTACAATGAGCAGTTCTTC
v_call: TRBV4-1; d_call: -; clone_size: -; j_call: TRBJ2-3; cdr3_aa: CASSHRDRSTDTQYF; cdr3_nt: TGCGCCAGCAGCCACCGAGACAGGTCCACAGATACGCAGTATTTT
v_call: TRBV25-1; d_call: TRBD1; clone_size: -; j_call: TRBJ2-1; cdr3_aa: CASKAGQGSYNEQFF; cdr3_nt: TGTGCCAGCAAAGCGGGACAGGGGTCCTACAATGAGCAGTTCTTC